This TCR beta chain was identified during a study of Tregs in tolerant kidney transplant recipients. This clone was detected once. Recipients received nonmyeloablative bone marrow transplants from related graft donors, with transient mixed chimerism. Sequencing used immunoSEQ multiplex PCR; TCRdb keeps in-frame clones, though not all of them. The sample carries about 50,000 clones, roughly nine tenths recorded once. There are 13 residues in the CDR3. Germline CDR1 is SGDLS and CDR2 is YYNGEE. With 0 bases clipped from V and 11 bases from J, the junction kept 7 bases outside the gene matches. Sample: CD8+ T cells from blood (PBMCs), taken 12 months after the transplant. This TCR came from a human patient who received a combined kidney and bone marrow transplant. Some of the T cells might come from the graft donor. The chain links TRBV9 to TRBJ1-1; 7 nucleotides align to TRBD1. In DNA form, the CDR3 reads TGTGCCAGCAGCGTAGACCTGCAGGGGGTGGCTTTCTTT. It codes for CASSVDLQGVAFF.